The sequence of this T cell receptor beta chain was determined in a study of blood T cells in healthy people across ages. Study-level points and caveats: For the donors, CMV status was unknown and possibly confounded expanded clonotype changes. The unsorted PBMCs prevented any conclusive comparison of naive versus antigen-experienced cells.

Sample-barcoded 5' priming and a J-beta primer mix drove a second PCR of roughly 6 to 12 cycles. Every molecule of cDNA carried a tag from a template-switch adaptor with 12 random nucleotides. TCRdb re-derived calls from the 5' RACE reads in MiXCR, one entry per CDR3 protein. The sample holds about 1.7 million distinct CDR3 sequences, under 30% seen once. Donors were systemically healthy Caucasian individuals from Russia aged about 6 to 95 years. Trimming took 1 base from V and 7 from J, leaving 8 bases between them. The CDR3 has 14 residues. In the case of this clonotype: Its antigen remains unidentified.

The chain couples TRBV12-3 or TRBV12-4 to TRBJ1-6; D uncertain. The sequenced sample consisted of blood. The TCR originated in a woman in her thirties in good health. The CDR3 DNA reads TGTGCCAGCAGTTTAGGCCTGGGGAATTCACCCCTCCACTTT. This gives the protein CASSLGLGNSPLHF.